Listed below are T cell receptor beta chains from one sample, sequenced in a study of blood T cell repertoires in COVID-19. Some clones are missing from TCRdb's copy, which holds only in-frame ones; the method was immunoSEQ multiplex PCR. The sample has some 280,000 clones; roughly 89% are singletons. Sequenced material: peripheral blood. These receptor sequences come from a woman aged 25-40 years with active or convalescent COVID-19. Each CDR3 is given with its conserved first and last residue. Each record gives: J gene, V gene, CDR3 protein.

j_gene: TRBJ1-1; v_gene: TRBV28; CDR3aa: CASSSSGTNTEAFF
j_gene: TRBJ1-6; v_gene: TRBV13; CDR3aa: CASSSRRDSFSGDSPLHF
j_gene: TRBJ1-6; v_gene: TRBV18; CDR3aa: CATTGQGNSPLHF
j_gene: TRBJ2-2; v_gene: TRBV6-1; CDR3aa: CASSEINRPVENTGELFF
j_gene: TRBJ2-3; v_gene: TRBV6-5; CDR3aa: CASTPLAGGTDTQYF
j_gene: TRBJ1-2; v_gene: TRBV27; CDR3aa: CASSWAFSSDRGVRHGYTF
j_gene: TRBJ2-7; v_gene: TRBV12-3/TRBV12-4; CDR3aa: CASSTRTTRKWF
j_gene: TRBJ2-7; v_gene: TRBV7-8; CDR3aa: CASSWGQTGYEQYF
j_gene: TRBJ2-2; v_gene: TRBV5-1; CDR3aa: CASSLDRTGELFF
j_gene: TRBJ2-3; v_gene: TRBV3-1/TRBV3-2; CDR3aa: CASSRGKMRGHSTDTQYF